A single TCR beta chain is shown here with its context. Its antigen is not known. The data originate from a study of T cells in localized non-small cell lung cancer. General study findings and limits: Maximal T cell clonality occurred in uninvolved adjacent lung, with tumor ranking below it.

Measured with immunoSEQ multiplex PCR; TCRdb has only the in-frame clones, and not every one. The sample holds about 78,000 clones, around four fifths seen once. Here the sequenced sample was peripheral blood, taken before any cancer treatment. The receptor's source is a man aged 40 to 75 with stage I lung adenocarcinoma.

This chain's CDR3 is CASSLYRGGLTGELFF. In DNA form, the CDR3 reads TGTGCCAGCAGCTTGTACCGCGGGGGGCTAACCGGGGAGCTGTTTTTT. The chain has TRBV5-4 and TRBJ2-2; the match to TRBD2 covers 8 bases. The CDR3 is 16 residues long. Germline V gene lookup returns CDR1 SGHNT and CDR2 YYREEE (reference sequence). V gave up 1 base and J gave up 5 bases; unmatched junction bases: 7. The full variable domain, completed using reference TRBV5-4 and TRBJ2-2, is ETGVTQSPTHLIKTRGQQVTLRCSSQSGHNTVSWYQQALGQGPQFIFQYYREEENGRGNFPPRFSGLQFPNYSSELNVNALELDDSALYLCASSLYRGGLTGELFFGEGSRLTVL.